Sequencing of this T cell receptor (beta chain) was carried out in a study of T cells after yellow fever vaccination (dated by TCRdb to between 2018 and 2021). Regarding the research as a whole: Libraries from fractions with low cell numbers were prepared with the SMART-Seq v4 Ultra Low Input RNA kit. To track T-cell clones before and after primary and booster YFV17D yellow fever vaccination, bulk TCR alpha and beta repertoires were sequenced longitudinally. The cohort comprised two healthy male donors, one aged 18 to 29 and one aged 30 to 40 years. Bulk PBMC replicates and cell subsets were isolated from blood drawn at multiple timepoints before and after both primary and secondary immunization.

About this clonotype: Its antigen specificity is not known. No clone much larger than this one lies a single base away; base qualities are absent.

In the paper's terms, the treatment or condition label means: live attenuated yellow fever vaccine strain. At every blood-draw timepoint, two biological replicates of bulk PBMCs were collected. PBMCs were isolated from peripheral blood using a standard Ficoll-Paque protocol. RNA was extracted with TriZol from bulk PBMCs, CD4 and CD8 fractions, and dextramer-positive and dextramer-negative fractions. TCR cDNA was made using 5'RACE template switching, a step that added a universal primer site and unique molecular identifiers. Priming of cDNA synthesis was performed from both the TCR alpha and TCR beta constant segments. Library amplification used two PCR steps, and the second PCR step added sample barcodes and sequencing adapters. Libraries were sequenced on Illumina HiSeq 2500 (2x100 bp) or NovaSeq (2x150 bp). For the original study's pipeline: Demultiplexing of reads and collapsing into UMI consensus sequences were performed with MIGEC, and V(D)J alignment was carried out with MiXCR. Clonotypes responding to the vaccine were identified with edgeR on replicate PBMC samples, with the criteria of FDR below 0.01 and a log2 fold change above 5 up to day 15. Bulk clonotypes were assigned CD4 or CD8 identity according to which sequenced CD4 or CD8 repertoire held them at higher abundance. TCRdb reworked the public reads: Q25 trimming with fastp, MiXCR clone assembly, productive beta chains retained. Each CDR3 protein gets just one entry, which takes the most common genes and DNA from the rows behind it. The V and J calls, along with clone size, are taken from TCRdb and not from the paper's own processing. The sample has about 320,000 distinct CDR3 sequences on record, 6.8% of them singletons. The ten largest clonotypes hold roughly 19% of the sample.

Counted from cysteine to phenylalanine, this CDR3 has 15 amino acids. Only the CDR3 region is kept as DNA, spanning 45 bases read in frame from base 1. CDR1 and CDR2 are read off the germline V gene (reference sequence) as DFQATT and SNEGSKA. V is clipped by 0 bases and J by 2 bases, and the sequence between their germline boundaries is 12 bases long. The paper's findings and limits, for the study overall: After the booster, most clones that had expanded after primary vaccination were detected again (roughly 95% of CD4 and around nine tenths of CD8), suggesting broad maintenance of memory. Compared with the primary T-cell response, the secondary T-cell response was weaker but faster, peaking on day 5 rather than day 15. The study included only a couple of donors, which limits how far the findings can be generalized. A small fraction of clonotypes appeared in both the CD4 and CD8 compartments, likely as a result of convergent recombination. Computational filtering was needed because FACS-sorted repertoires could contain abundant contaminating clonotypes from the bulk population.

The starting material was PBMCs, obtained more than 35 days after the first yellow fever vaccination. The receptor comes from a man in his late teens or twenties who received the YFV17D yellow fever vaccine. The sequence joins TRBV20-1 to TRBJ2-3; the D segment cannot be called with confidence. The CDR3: CSARDGDTITDTQYF. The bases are TGCAGTGCTAGAGACGGCGACACCATCACAGATACGCAGTATTTT.